The 11 T cell receptor beta chains below all came from one sample that was sequenced in a study of T cells in Graves' hyperthyroidism and ophthalmopathy (dated by TCRdb to 2018 to 2020). Library preparation was by multiplex PCR. Sequencing instrument: Illumina HiSeq 2000. The TCR beta CDR3 regions were amplified from RNA transcripts. The TCR CDR3 was subjected to a first round of RT-PCR using the HTBI primer set and the Qiagen OneStep RT-PCR kit. The public reads were reprocessed in TCRdb via fastp at Q25 and MiXCR, keeping in-frame beta chains. Here each entry gathers all rows of one CDR3 protein and keeps the most common genes and DNA. Across this sample there are some 350,000 distinct CDR3 sequences, with about a fifth seen only once. The ten most abundant clones make up 3% to 4.5% of the sample. Sequencing was performed on blood. The receptor source for this set is a woman aged 18-35 years with Graves' hyperthyroidism.

The gene calls are TRBV5-1 and TRBJ1-5, with 9 bases aligning to TRBD1. CDR3 length: 15 residues. V lost 0 bases, J lost 6 bases, and 4 bases stayed unmatched. The germline V gene has CDR1 SGHRS and CDR2 YFSETQ. The CDR3 DNA sequence: TGCGCCAGCAGCTTGGGGGACAGGGACGGTCAGCCCCAGCATTTT. It yields the protein CASSLGDRDGQPQHF.

This clonotype has ten or more counts. V usage is TRBV6-1 and J usage is TRBJ2-7, with a weak D call TRBD2 (6 bases). The V and J ends lost 2 bases and 2 bases respectively, with 10 bases between them. CDR3 length: 14 amino acids. Germline V lookup: CDR1 MNHNS, CDR2 SASEGT. For the CDR3, the DNA is TGTGCCAGCAGTGAAAACTCGGGGGCCTACGAGCAGTACTTC. This codes for CASSENSGAYEQYF.

This clonotype appeared many times. The chain recombines TRBV11-3 with TRBJ1-2, with TRBD1 as a possible D gene (5 bases). CDR1 SGHNT and CDR2 YENEEA come from the germline V gene. The CDR3 is made up of 16 amino acids. V was pared by 5 bases and J by 5 bases, with 21 bases between. DNA of the CDR3: TGTGCCAGCAGCCTGGGGTTTCGAGGGGCGCAATATGGCTACACCTTC. It specifies CASSLGFRGAQYGYTF.

This clonotype came up many times. V gene TRBV5-1 combines with J gene TRBJ1-3; perhaps TRBD1 as D (6 bases). The length of the CDR3 is 14 residues. CDR1 is SGHRS, CDR2 YFSETQ, per germline. Trimming stripped 8 bases from V and 2 bases from J, with 14 bases between. In DNA form, the CDR3 reads TGCGCCAGTGGAACAGGGAACGCTGGAAACACCATATATTTT. This gives the protein CASGTGNAGNTIYF.

At least ten counts were recorded for this clonotype. The chain employs TRBV12-3 or TRBV12-4 and TRBJ1-5; D is uncertain. The germline V and J ends were trimmed by 2 bases and 1 base, with 6 bases remaining between them. This CDR3 has 14 amino acids. CDR3 protein: CASSLRLSNQPQHF. The DNA of the CDR3 is TGTGCCAGCAGTTTAAGACTCAGCAATCAGCCCCAGCATTTT.

V and J are TRBV6-2 or TRBV6-3 and TRBJ2-4; 7 bases are shared with TRBD1. Germline V gene data show CDR1 as MNHEY and CDR2 as SVGEGT. After removal of 6 bases from V and 8 bases from J, the junction contained 10 bases not matched to a gene. The length of the CDR3 is 14 residues. This chain's CDR3 is CASSPIDRADIQYF. The CDR3, as DNA: TGTGCCAGCAGCCCGATCGACAGGGCTGACATTCAGTACTTC.

The rearrangement joins TRBV20-1 to TRBJ1-1; 10 bases agree with TRBD1. The V and J ends lost 6 bases and 3 bases, in that order; junction bases with no gene match: 16. This CDR3 has 17 residues. The germline CDR1 and CDR2 sequences are DFQATT and SNEGSKA (reference sequence). CDR3 protein: CSARPWGQGRRDTEAFF. CDR3 in DNA: TGCAGTGCCCGGCCGTGGGGACAGGGGCGTAGGGACACTGAAGCTTTCTTT.

This clonotype was found a few times. The chain recombines TRBV3-1 with TRBJ2-7, with D maybe TRBD2 (7 bases). V lost 0 bases, J lost 5 bases, and 11 bases lay in between. The CDR3 covers 14 residues. From germline, CDR1 is LGHDT and CDR2 YNNKEL (reference sequence). This CDR3 reads CASSQDWGGHEQYF. CDR3 sequence (DNA): TGTGCCAGCAGCCAAGATTGGGGGGGCCACGAGCAGTACTTC.

There are many counts of this clonotype. The chain employs TRBV15 and TRBJ2-5; the D call may be TRBD1 or TRBD2 (6 bases each). V was clipped by 4 bases and J by 4 bases, with 19 bases between them. The CDR3 spans 16 residues. Germline lookup yields CDR1 LNHNV and CDR2 YYDKDF (reference sequence). CDR3 sequence reads: CATSTSEGRGGETQYF. Written as DNA, the CDR3 is TGTGCCACCAGCACCTCGGAGGGCAGGGGCGGAGAGACCCAGTACTTC. The complete variable domain, with remaining parts taken from reference TRBV15 and TRBJ2-5, reads DAMVIQNPRYQVTQFGKPVTLSCSQTLNHNVMYWYQQKSSQAPKLLFHYYDKDFNNEADTPDNFQSRRPNTSFCFLDIRSPGLGDTAMYLCATSTSEGRGGETQYFGPGTRLLVL.

This clonotype was counted a few times. V usage is TRBV27 and J usage is TRBJ1-6; 8 bases line up with TRBD1. Germline trimming cut 5 bases from V and 10 bases from J; bases unmatched to any gene: 7. CDR1 MNHEY and CDR2 SMNVEV come from the germline V gene (reference sequence). This CDR3 is 14 amino acids long. The DNA for the CDR3 is TGTGCCAGCAGTGAGACAGGGGCAGAGTCACCCCTCCACTTT. It encodes CASSETGAESPLHF.

The chain has TRBV12-3 or TRBV12-4 and TRBJ1-5; weak D call: TRBD1 (6 bases). The CDR3 sequence is 15 residues long. Trimming took off 2 bases at V and 10 bases at J, with 18 bases between the two ends. The DNA for the CDR3 is TGTGCCAGCAGTTTACCCGTGACAGGTGTGCGACCCCAGCATTTT. Amino acid sequence: CASSLPVTGVRPQHF.